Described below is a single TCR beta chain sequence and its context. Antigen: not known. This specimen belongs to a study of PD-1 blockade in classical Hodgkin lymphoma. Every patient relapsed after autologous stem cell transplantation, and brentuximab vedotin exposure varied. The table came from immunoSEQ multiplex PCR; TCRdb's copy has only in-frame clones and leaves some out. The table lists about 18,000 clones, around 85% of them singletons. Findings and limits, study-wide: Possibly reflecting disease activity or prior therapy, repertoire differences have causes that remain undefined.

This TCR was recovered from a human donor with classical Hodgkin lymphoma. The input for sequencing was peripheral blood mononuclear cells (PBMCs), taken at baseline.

The CDR3 DNA reads as TGTGCCAGTAGAGGCACCGGATCTAACATTCAGTACTTC. Translated: CASRGTGSNIQYF. The chain joins TRBV19 to TRBJ2-4; unclear D gene. The CDR3 covers 13 residues. Between the trimmed V and J ends, which lost 6 bases and 7 bases, there was a span of 13 bases. Germline-derived CDR1 and CDR2 are LNHDA and SQIVND (reference sequence).